Listed below are T cell receptor beta chains from one sample, sequenced in a study of tumor-infiltrating lymphocytes in primary liver carcinoma. In TCRdb, the multiplex PCR reads were re-called with MiXCR into one record per CDR3 protein. In the table there are tens of thousands of distinct CDR3 sequences, about three quarters of which are singletons. Sequenced sample: liver tumor tissue from sampling region 1. These receptors were taken from a man aged 40-50 years with primary liver carcinoma and hepatitis B virus infection. The CDR3 runs from the conserved cysteine through the conserved F or W. The D gene is left open where the match is weak. Clone size is not always given. Where it is, it says once, few, many or a class for expanded clones.

clone_size j_call v_call d_call cdr3_nt cdr3_aa
NA TRBJ2-7 TRBV5-1 TRBD2 TGCGCCAGCAGCGAGGCTAGCGGGGGTGTCCACGAACAGTACTTC CASSEASGGVHEQYF
NA TRBJ2-1 TRBV4-1 NA TGCGCCAGCAGCCTAGAGGCGGGAGTACAGGGATGGAATGAGCAGTTCTTC CASSLEAGVQGWNEQFF
NA TRBJ2-1 TRBV11-2 NA TGCGCCAGCAGCTTAGACCCTTCCCACAGTGAGCAGTTCTTC CASSLDPSHSEQFF
NA TRBJ2-7 TRBV7-9 TRBD2 TGTGCCAGCAGCTTTACGGGGGGGGCCAGCTACGAGCACTACTTC CASSFTGGASYEHYF
once TRBJ2-3 TRBV11-2 NA TGTGCCAGAGGTGTACGGGAGCCCGCAGATGCGCAGTATTTT CARGVREPADAQYF
NA TRBJ1-1 TRBV7-2 NA TGTGCCAGCAGCTTAGGGAATGGACAGAAAGCTTTCTTT CASSLGNGQKAFF
NA TRBJ2-7 TRBV6-1 NA TGTGCCAGCGGTGAATGGGTATTTTACGAGCAGTACTTC CASGEWVFYEQYF
many TRBJ2-7 TRBV10-3 NA TGTGCCATCAGCGCAGGAGGACAGCAAGGCTACGAGCAGTACTTC CAISAGGQQGYEQYF
NA TRBJ2-7 TRBV6-5 NA TGTGCCAGCAGCCACGCGGGCGGCTACAAGCAGTACTTC CASSHAGGYKQYF
NA TRBJ2-5 TRBV12-3/TRBV12-4 TRBD1 TGTGCCAGCAGCCTCGATCTGGGGACAGGGCAGGAGACCCAGTACTTC CASSLDLGTGQETQYF
NA TRBJ1-5 TRBV2 NA TGTGCCAGCACCGGACGATATAGCAATCAGCCCCAGCATTTT CASTGRYSNQPQHF
NA TRBJ2-3 TRBV4-1 TRBD2 TGCACTAGCGGGAAAATTAGCACAGATACGCAGTATTTT CTSGKISTDTQYF
NA TRBJ2-2 TRBV4-2 NA TGTGCCAGCAACCAAGATCGAACTCGGCGGATCGGGAAGAACACCGGGGAGCTGTTTTTT CASNQDRTRRIGKNTGELFF
NA TRBJ2-7 TRBV12-3/TRBV12-4 NA TGTGCCAGCACCCGGGACCAGAGCTATGAGCAGTACTTC CASTRDQSYEQYF
NA TRBJ2-3 TRBV28 NA TGTGTCAGCAGCCCCCAGGGGTCAACAGATACGCAGTATTTT CVSSPQGSTDTQYF
NA TRBJ2-1 TRBV29-1 NA TGCAGCGGATTGCCAGGACACGGGGTGGATAAGCACTTCTTC CSGLPGHGVDKHFF
NA TRBJ1-6 TRBV28 NA TGTGCCAGCAGTTTCAGGGGAGGATCACCCCTCCGGTTT CASSFRGGSPLRF
NA TRBJ2-5 TRBV10-3 TRBD2 TGTGCCATCAGTGAGTTCTCTAGCGGGAGGGGATGGCTAGAGACCCAGTACTTC CAISEFSSGRGWLETQYF
many TRBJ2-4 TRBV6-5 TRBD1 TGTGCCAGCAGTTACTTGGGACAGCCCCCCAGGGCCAAAAACATTCAGTACTTC CASSYLGQPPRAKNIQYF
NA TRBJ2-3 TRBV6-6 TRBD1 TGTACCAGCAGTCTCATGGGGACAGTCACAGATACGCAGTATTTT CTSSLMGTVTDTQYF
many TRBJ2-1 TRBV5-1 TRBD2 TGCGCCAGCAGAGCGCGGGAGGGCCGAAATGAGCAGTTCTTC CASRAREGRNEQFF
NA TRBJ2-3 TRBV29-1 TRBD2 TGCAGCGTCCGACCCGGGAGGTCCACAGATACCCAGTATTTT CSVRPGRSTDTQYF
once TRBJ2-2 TRBV11-2 NA TGTGCCAGCAACTTGCGGCCGGAGAACACCGGGGAGCTGTTTTTT CASNLRPENTGELFF
NA TRBJ2-3 TRBV6-5 NA TGTGCCAGCAGTCACCGAGTAGATTATAGCAATCAGCCCCAGTATTTT CASSHRVDYSNQPQYF
NA TRBJ1-1 TRBV10-3 NA TGTGTCATCAGTGAGACAGGAGGCAACACTGAAGCTTTCTTT CVISETGGNTEAFF
NA TRBJ2-1 TRBV11-2 TRBD2 TGTGTCGGCAGCTCGCGCCCCAGCGGGAGGACCTATGAGCAGTTCTTC CVGSSRPSGRTYEQFF
NA TRBJ2-3 TRBV11-2 NA TGTGCAAGTAGCCAATTAGGCGGGGTGGACACAGATACGCAGTATTTT CASSQLGGVDTDTQYF
once TRBJ2-2 TRBV6-6 TRBD1 TGTGCCAGCAGTTCCCTGGGGCAGGGGGCCGGGGAGCTCCTTTTT CASSSLGQGAGELLF
NA TRBJ1-1 TRBV6-6 NA TGCGCCAGCAGACGACGGGAGAACACTGAAGCCTACTTT CASRRRENTEAYF
NA TRBJ2-5 TRBV12-3/TRBV12-4 NA TGTGCCAGCATTCCTAACTCCCAAGAGACTCAGTACTTC CASIPNSQETQYF
NA TRBJ2-7 TRBV11-2 NA TGTGCCAGCAGCAATTCTGTGGGAATATCCTACGAGCAGTACTTC CASSNSVGISYEQYF
NA TRBJ2-2 TRBV28 NA TGTGCCAGCAGTTATCAGTTCAACACCGGGGAGCTGTTTTTT CASSYQFNTGELFF
NA TRBJ2-7 TRBV29-1 TRBD1 TGCAGCGTTGGCGTACCTTCCGGGACAGGGGGCGCCGGGCAGTACTTC CSVGVPSGTGGAGQYF
medium-sized TRBJ2-7 TRBV29-1 NA TGCAGCGGAAGGGTTGCCTACGAGCAGTACTTC CSGRVAYEQYF
many TRBJ2-7 TRBV25-1 NA TGTGCCAGCAGATCAGGGCTACCCCTGGAGGAGCAGTACTTC CASRSGLPLEEQYF
NA TRBJ2-1 TRBV4-1 NA TGCGCTAGCAGCCAGGCGGGGCAGGGGCCGAATGAGCAGTTCTTC CASSQAGQGPNEQFF
NA TRBJ2-1 TRBV29-1 NA TGCAGCGTTGAAGTGACGGTGGGGAATGAACAGTTCTTC CSVEVTVGNEQFF
NA TRBJ1-2 TRBV11-2 TRBD1 TGTGCAAGCAGCCCAGCCGACAGGGGCTATGGCTACACTTTC CASSPADRGYGYTF
NA TRBJ2-1 TRBV6-1 NA TGTGCCGGCGGTGAAGTCCCGAGACAGACGGGCAATGAGCAGTTCTTC CAGGEVPRQTGNEQFF
NA TRBJ2-3 TRBV6-5 TRBD1 TGTGCCAGCAGGAGAACAGGGGGCGCGACCCAGTATTTT CASRRTGGATQYF
NA TRBJ2-1 TRBV4-2 NA TGTACCAGCAGCCAAGCGCGAGAGTATGAGCACTTCTTC CTSSQAREYEHFF
NA TRBJ2-3 TRBV10-3 TRBD2 TGTGCCATCTCAAGAAGGACTCTAGCGGGAGGGGGGACAGATACGCAGTATTTT CAISRRTLAGGGTDTQYF